Listed below are T cell receptor beta chains from one sample, sequenced in a study of CD8+ T cells in alopecia areata. The data were produced by immunoSEQ multiplex PCR, yet TCRdb's version contains in-frame clones alone and is incomplete. The table includes fewer than 110,000 clones, over 80% detected once. Here the sequenced sample was CD8+ T cells sorted from blood, taken at week 24, from a patient treated with tofacitinib. Receptors originate from a human donor with alopecia areata. CDR3s include the opening cysteine and the closing phenylalanine or tryptophan. A D gene is named only where the DNA matches it firmly. The listing skips clone size in some rows; elsewhere it reads once, few, many or a size class.

d_call,clone_size,j_call,v_call,cdr3_nt,cdr3_aa
TRBD2,NA,TRBJ2-7,TRBV11-2,TGTGCCAGCAGCTTAGGGACTAGCGGGTACGAGCAGTACTTC,CASSLGTSGYEQYF
NA,NA,TRBJ1-5,TRBV23-1,TGCGCCAGCAGTCAATCGGGGGGCAGGGGCCCAAATCAGCCCCAGCATTTT,CASSQSGGRGPNQPQHF
TRBD1,once,TRBJ2-1,TRBV5-1,TGCGCCAGCAGAAAAGACAGGGCCTACTCCTACAATGAGCAGTTCTTC,CASRKDRAYSYNEQFF
TRBD1,once,TRBJ2-2,TRBV9,TGTGCCAGCAGCTCGGACAGGTTGGAGGAGCTGTTTTTT,CASSSDRLEELFF
TRBD1,NA,TRBJ1-2,TRBV29-1,TGCAGCGTTGAACCCTATCGAGGGGACAGGGGCCAACCTAACTATGGCTACACCTTC,CSVEPYRGDRGQPNYGYTF
NA,NA,TRBJ1-6,TRBV5-6,TGTGCCAGCAGCTTGAGCCTCTACGGTAATTCACCCCTCCACTTT,CASSLSLYGNSPLHF
NA,NA,TRBJ2-5,TRBV27,TGTGCCAGCAGTCCAGCGGTGGGTCACCAAGAGACCCAGTACTTC,CASSPAVGHQETQYF
NA,NA,TRBJ1-1,TRBV5-4,TGTGCCAGCAGCGAGAAGAACACTGAAGCTTTCTTT,CASSEKNTEAFF
NA,NA,TRBJ1-5,TRBV29-1,TGCAGCGTTGAATGGGGAGAGGGCAATCAGCCCCAGCATTTT,CSVEWGEGNQPQHF
TRBD1,NA,TRBJ2-7,TRBV4-3,TGCGCCAGCAGCCAAGATCAGGGGGCGAACTACGAGCAGTACTTC,CASSQDQGANYEQYF
NA,NA,TRBJ2-2,TRBV6-5,TGTGCCAGCAGTTTTTCCGAAGGGGCCGGGGAGCTGTTTTTT,CASSFSEGAGELFF
NA,once,TRBJ1-1,TRBV6-6,TGTGCCAGCAGTTTGGACGGGTCTCACACTGAAGCTTTCTTT,CASSLDGSHTEAFF
NA,NA,TRBJ1-1,TRBV27,TGTGCCAGCAGTGATGGAATTAATTTGGGGTTCATGAACACTGAAGCTTTCTTT,CASSDGINLGFMNTEAFF
NA,NA,TRBJ2-1,TRBV21-1,TGTGCCAGCAGCAAAGGAAGGCTAGCGGGGGACAATGAGCAGTTCTTC,CASSKGRLAGDNEQFF
TRBD2,once,TRBJ2-2,TRBV6-1,TGTGCCAGCAGTGACACTAGCGGGGGGAACACCGGGGAGCTGTTTTTT,CASSDTSGGNTGELFF
NA,NA,TRBJ2-5,TRBV4-1,TGCGCCAGCAGCCAAGATTCAGGGAGAGAGACCCAGTACTTC,CASSQDSGRETQYF
NA,NA,TRBJ2-2,TRBV25-1,TGTGCCAGCAGGTCCCTCGGGGAATTGGGCGGGGAGCTGTTTTTT,CASRSLGELGGELFF
NA,NA,TRBJ1-6,TRBV4-1,TGCGCCAGCAGCCAATTTGCCGGGGGGACCTATAATTCACCCCTCCACTTT,CASSQFAGGTYNSPLHF
TRBD2,NA,TRBJ2-7,TRBV7-2,TGTGCCAGCAGCTTAGTGAGACTAGCGGGATACGAGCAGTACTTC,CASSLVRLAGYEQYF
NA,NA,TRBJ2-5,TRBV11-2,TGTGCCAGCAGCTTAAAAGGGACAGAGACCCAGTACTTC,CASSLKGTETQYF
NA,NA,TRBJ1-1,TRBV6-5,TGCGCCAGCAGTCCGGGACTGCAGGGCACTGAAGCTTTCTTT,CASSPGLQGTEAFF
TRBD1,NA,TRBJ2-3,TRBV4-1,TGCGCCAGCAGCCAAGAAACAGGGGGCTGGATAGATACGCAGTATTTT,CASSQETGGWIDTQYF
TRBD2,NA,TRBJ2-1,TRBV27,TGTGCCAGCAGTTACAGACTAGCGGACTACAATGAGCAGTTCTTC,CASSYRLADYNEQFF
NA,NA,TRBJ2-5,TRBV6-1,TGTGCCAGCAGTGAGTTTGTGAGTTCCGAGACCCAGTACTTC,CASSEFVSSETQYF
NA,NA,TRBJ1-1,TRBV19,TGTGCCAGTAGTATGGGAAGACAAGCTTTCTTT,CASSMGRQAFF
NA,NA,TRBJ2-4,TRBV7-2,TGTGCCAGCAGCCGAACCTCGACGGCGGGAAACATTCAGTACTTC,CASSRTSTAGNIQYF
NA,NA,TRBJ2-7,TRBV21-1,TGTGCCAGCAGCTGCCGGACACGCCCTTACGAGCAGTACTTC,CASSCRTRPYEQYF
NA,NA,TRBJ2-5,TRBV29-1,TGCAGCGCGGGTCGGGCTAGCGACGAGACCCAGTACTTC,CSAGRASDETQYF
NA,medium-sized,TRBJ2-5,TRBV7-2,TGTGCCAGCAGCTTAGACGGGGGAGCGCTAGAGACCCAGTACTTC,CASSLDGGALETQYF